These 10 T cell receptor beta chains came from one sample sequenced in a study of blood T cell repertoires in COVID-19. Method: immunoSEQ multiplex PCR; TCRdb's copy keeps in-frame clones and lacks some. Of 100,000 or so clones in the sample, roughly 81% were seen once. Sequencing was performed on peripheral blood. The receptors come from a human donor in a cohort sampled during active COVID-19.

The genes are TRBV5-1 and TRBJ2-7; 9 positions agree with TRBD1. Germline V gene sequence: CDR1 SGHRS, CDR2 YFSETQ. The CDR3 is made up of 16 amino acids. V shed 1 base and J 0 bases; nucleotides not matched to a gene: 5. The CDR3 sequence: CASSLLGQGSSYEQYF. CDR3 DNA sequence: TGCGCCAGCAGCTTGTTGGGACAGGGATCCTCCTACGAGCAGTACTTC.

Only one count was recorded for this clone. The chain employs TRBV5-4 and TRBJ1-2; no clear D gene. CDR1 is SGHNT, CDR2 YYREEE, per germline (reference sequence). This CDR3 spans 17 amino acids. V was shortened by 0 bases and J by 3 bases, with 18 bases between the two germline ends. CDR3: CASSLEAGTAVDYGYTF. DNA for the CDR3: TGTGCCAGCAGCTTGGAGGCGGGAACTGCGGTTGACTATGGCTACACCTTC.

The genes are TRBV3-1 (or the pseudogene TRBV3-2) and TRBJ1-3; possibly TRBD1 for D (5 bases). V was shortened by 0 bases and J by 0 bases, with 9 bases between the two germline ends. This CDR3 is 16 amino acids long. Germline CDR1 is LGHDT and CDR2 is YNNKEL (reference sequence). CDR3 region: CASSQDAGLSGNTIYF. DNA for the CDR3: TGTGCCAGCAGCCAAGATGCGGGACTCTCTGGAAACACCATATATTTT.

This chain joins TRBV19 and TRBJ1-4; no clear D. Germline CDR1 and CDR2: LNHDA and SQIVND (reference sequence). Trimming stripped 3 bases from V and 6 bases from J, with 17 bases between. The CDR3 has 16 amino acids. CDR3 DNA: TGTGCCAGTAGTATCTACGGCGGAGTAGAAGATGAAAAACTGTTTTTT. It codes for CASSIYGGVEDEKLFF. Filled out from reference TRBV19 and TRBJ1-4, the complete variable domain reads DGGITQSPKYLFRKEGQNVTLSCEQNLNHDAMYWYRQDPGQGLRLIYYSQIVNDFQKGDIAEGYSVSREKKESFPLTVTSAQKNPTAFYLCASSIYGGVEDEKLFFGSGTQLSVL.

V gene TRBV5-4 combines with J gene TRBJ1-3; 9 bases are shared with TRBD1. The CDR3 covers 17 residues. Unmatched junction bases numbered 10, after V lost 3 bases and J lost 3 bases. Germline lookup yields CDR1 SGHNT and CDR2 YYREEE (reference sequence). CDR3 DNA: TGTGCCAGCAGCTCAGATGTCGGGGACAGGGTTGGAAACACCATATATTTT. The encoded protein is CASSSDVGDRVGNTIYF.

V usage is TRBV28 and J usage is TRBJ2-4; 10 bases agree with TRBD2. CDR1 is MDHEN, CDR2 SYDVKM, per germline. V shed 4 bases and J 4 bases; nucleotides not matched to a gene: 10. The length of the CDR3 is 17 residues. The DNA for the CDR3 is TGTGCCAGCAGTTCGGCTTCAGCGGGGGGGAGTAAAAACATTCAGTACTTC. Amino acid sequence: CASSSASAGGSKNIQYF.

The CDR3: CASSLQDLEDTQYF. The CDR3 bases are TGTGCCAGCAGCCTGCAGGATTTAGAAGATACGCAGTATTTT. The chain uses TRBV5-5 and TRBJ2-3; D ambiguous. The CDR3 length is 14 residues. V shed 4 bases and J shed 5 bases, with 14 bases lying between them. In germline, CDR1 is SGHKS, CDR2 YYEKEE (reference sequence).

DNA for the CDR3: TGTGCCAGCAGCAGGGTAGCGGCTAGCACAGATACGCAGTATTTT. It encodes CASSRVAASTDTQYF. The chain links TRBV5-6 to TRBJ2-3; tentative D call: TRBD2 (6 bases). Trimming took 4 bases from V and 0 from J, leaving 12 bases between them. Germline lookup yields CDR1 SGHDT and CDR2 YYEEEE. CDR3 length: 15 residues.

The rearrangement uses TRBV5-1 and TRBJ2-1, with TRBD1 matching over 8 bases. The CDR3 consists of 16 residues. Looked up from germline, CDR1 is SGHRS and CDR2 is YFSETQ. J gave up 1 base and V 4 bases, and 7 bases lay outside the gene matches. The CDR3 nucleotides read TGCGCCAGCAGCCTACTAGGACAGGGTTCCTACAATGAGCAGTTCTTC. Protein: CASSLLGQGSYNEQFF. The variable domain in full, with the rest retrieved from reference TRBV5-1 and TRBJ2-1, is KAGVTQTPRYLIKTRGQQVTLSCSPISGHRSVSWYQQTPGQGLQFLFEYFSETQRNKGNFPGRFSGRQFSNSRSEMNVSTLELGDSALYLCASSLLGQGSYNEQFFGPGTRLTVL.

The chain combines TRBV5-4 with TRBJ2-3; 7 bases map to TRBD2. This CDR3 has 16 residues. With V trimmed by 0 bases and J by 5 bases, 9 bases remained unmatched. CDR1 and CDR2 (germline): SGHNT, YYREEE (reference sequence). The CDR3 bases are TGTGCCAGCAGCTTGGTCCTTAGCGGGTCGGGAGATACGCAGTATTTT. This sequence encodes CASSLVLSGSGDTQYF.